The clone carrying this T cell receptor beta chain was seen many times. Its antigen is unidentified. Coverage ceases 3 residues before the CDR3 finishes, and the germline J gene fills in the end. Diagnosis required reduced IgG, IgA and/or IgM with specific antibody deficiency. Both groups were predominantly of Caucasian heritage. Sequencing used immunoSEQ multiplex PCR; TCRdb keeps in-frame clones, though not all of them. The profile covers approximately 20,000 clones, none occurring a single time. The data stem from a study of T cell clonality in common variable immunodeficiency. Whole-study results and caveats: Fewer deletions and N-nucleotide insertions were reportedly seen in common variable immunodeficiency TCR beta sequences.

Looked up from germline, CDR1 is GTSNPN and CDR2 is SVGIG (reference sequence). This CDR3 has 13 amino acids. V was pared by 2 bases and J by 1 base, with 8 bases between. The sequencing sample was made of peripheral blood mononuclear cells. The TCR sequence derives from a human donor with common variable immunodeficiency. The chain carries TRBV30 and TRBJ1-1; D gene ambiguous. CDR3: CAWSWAENTEAFF. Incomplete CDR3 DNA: TGTGCCTGGAGTTGGGCAGAGAACACTGAA.